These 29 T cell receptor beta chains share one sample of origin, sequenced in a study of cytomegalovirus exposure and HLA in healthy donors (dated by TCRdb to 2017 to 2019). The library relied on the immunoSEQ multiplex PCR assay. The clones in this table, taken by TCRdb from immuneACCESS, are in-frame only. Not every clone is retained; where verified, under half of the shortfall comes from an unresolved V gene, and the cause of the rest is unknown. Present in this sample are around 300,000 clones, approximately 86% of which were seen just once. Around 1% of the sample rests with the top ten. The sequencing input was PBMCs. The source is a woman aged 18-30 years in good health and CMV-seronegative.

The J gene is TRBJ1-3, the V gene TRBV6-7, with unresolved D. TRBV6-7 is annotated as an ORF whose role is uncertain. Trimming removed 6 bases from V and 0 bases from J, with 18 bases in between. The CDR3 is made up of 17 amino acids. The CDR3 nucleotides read TGTGCCAGCAGACGGGAAAGACGGTCCCGCTCTGGAAACACCATATATTTT. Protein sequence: CASRRERRSRSGNTIYF.

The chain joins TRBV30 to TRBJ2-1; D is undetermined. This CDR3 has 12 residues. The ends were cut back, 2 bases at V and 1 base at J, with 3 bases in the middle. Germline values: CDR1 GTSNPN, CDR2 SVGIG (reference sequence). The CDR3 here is CAWSSSYNEQFF. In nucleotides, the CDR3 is TGTGCCTGGAGTTCATCCTACAATGAGCAGTTCTTC.

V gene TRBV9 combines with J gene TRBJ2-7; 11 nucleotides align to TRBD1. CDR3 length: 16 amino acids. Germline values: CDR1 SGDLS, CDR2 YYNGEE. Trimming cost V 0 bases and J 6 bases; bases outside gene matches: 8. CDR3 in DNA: TGTGCCAGCAGCGTAGAGGGAGGACAGGGGGCTCGCGAGCAGTACTTC. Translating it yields CASSVEGGQGAREQYF. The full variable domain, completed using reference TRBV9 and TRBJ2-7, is DSGVTQTPKHLITATGQRVTLRCSPRSGDLSVYWYQQSLDQGLQFLIQYYNGEERAKGNILERFSAQQFPDLHSELNLSSLELGDSALYFCASSVEGGQGAREQYFGPGTRLTVT.

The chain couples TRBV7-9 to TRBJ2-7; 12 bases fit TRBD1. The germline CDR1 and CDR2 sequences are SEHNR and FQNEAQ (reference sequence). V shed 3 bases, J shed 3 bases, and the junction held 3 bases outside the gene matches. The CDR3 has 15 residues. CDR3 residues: CASSLGQGADYEQYF. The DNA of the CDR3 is TGTGCCAGCAGCTTGGGACAGGGGGCAGACTACGAGCAGTACTTC.

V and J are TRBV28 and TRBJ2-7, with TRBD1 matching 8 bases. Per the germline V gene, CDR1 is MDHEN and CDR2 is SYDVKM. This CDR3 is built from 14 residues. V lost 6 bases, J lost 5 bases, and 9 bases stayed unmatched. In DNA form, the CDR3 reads TGTGCCAGCAGATCGACAGGGGACCCCAACGAGCAGTACTTC. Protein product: CASRSTGDPNEQYF.

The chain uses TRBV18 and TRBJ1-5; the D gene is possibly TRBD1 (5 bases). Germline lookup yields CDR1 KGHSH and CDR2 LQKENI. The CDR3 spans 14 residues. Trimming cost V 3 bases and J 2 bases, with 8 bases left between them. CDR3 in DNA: TGTGCCAGCTCACCCGAACAGGGCAATCAGCCCCAGCATTTT. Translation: CASSPEQGNQPQHF.

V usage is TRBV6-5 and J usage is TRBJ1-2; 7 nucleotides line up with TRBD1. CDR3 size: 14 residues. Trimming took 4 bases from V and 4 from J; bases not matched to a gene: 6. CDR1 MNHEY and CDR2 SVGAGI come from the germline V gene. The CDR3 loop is CASSLQGDVYGYTF. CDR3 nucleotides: TGTGCCAGCAGTTTGCAGGGGGATGTCTATGGCTACACCTTC.

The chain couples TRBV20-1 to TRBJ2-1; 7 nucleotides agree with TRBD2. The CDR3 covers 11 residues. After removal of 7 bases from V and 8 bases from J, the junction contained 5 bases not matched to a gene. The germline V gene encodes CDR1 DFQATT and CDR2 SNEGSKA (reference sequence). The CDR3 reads CSGVGRDEQFF. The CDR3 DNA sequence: TGCAGTGGGGTGGGGAGGGATGAGCAGTTCTTC.

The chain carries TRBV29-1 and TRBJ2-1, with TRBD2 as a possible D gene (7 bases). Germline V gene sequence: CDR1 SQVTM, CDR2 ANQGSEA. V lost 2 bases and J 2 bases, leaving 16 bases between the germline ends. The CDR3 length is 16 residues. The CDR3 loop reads CSVETVAGATYNEQFF. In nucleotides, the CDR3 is TGCAGCGTTGAAACCGTGGCGGGGGCGACCTACAATGAGCAGTTCTTC.

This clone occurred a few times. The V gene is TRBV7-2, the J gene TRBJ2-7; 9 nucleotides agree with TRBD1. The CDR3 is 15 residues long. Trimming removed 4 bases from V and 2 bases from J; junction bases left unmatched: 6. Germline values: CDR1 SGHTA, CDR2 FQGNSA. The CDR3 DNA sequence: TGTGCCAGCAGCTACCGGGACAGGGTCGCCTACGAGCAGTACTTC. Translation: CASSYRDRVAYEQYF.

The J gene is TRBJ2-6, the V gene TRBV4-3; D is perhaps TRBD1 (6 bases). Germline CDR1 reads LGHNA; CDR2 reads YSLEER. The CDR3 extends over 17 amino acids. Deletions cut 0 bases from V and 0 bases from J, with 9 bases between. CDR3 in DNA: TGCGCCAGCAGCCAAGATGGGGACAACTCTGGGGCCAACGTCCTGACTTTC. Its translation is CASSQDGDNSGANVLTF.

CDR3 sequence: CASRLTSGSASSSYNEQFF. The CDR3 DNA is TGTGCCAGCAGGTTGACTAGCGGGAGTGCGTCAAGCTCCTACAATGAGCAGTTCTTC. The chain couples TRBV5-4 to TRBJ2-1, with TRBD2 identical over 12 bases. J gave up 0 bases and V 5 bases, and 12 bases lay outside the gene matches. The germline V gene has CDR1 SGHNT and CDR2 YYREEE (reference sequence). The CDR3 runs to 19 residues.

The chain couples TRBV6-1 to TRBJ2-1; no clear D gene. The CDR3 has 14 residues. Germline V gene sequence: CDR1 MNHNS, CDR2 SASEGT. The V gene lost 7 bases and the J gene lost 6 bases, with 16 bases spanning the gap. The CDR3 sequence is CASKLTGGSNEQFF. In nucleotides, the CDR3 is TGTGCCAGCAAATTAACTGGCGGATCCAATGAGCAGTTCTTC.

The CDR3 loop reads CASSPPGQGVYEQYF. The CDR3 DNA is TGTGCCAGCAGTCCCCCGGGACAGGGAGTATACGAGCAGTACTTC. This chain joins TRBV28 and TRBJ2-7, with 9 bases matching TRBD1. In germline, CDR1 is MDHEN, CDR2 SYDVKM. V lost 5 bases, J lost 4 bases, and 9 bases stayed unmatched. The CDR3 covers 15 residues.

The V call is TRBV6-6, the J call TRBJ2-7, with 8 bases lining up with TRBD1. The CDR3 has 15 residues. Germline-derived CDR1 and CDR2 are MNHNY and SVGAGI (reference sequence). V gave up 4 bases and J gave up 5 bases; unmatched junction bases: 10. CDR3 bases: TGTGCCAGCAGTTCCAGAGGACAGGGTACCGACGAGCAGTACTTC. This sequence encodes CASSSRGQGTDEQYF.

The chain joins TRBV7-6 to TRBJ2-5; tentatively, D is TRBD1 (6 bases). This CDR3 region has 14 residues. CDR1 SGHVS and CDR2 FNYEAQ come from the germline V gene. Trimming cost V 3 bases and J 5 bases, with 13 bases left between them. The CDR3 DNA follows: TGTGCCAGCAGCTTTCAGGGGACGCGGGAGACCCAGTACTTC. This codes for CASSFQGTRETQYF.

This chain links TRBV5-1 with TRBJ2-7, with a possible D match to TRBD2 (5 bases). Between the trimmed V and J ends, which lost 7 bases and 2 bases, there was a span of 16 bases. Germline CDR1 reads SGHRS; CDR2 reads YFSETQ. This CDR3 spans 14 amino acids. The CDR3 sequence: CASGPGTATYEQYF. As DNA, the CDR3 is TGCGCCAGCGGACCGGGAACAGCGACCTACGAGCAGTACTTC.

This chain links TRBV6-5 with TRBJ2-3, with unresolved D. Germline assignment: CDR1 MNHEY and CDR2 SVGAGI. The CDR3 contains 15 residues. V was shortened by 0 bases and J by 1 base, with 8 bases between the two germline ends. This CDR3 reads CASSYSSRRTDTQYF. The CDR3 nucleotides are TGTGCCAGCAGTTACTCTTCTAGACGCACAGATACGCAGTATTTT.

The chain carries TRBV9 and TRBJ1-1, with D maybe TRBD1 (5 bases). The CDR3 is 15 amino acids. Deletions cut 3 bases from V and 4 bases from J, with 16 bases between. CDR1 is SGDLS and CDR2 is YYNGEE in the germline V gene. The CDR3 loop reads CASSGEDVGPTEAFF. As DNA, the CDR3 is TGTGCCAGCAGCGGAGAGGACGTGGGGCCCACTGAAGCTTTCTTT.

The CDR3 loop reads CASSGASPYNSPLHF. The CDR3 region has the DNA TGTGCCAGCAGCGGAGCGTCGCCCTATAATTCACCCCTCCACTTT. The chain has TRBV11-2 and TRBJ1-6; D unresolved. The CDR3 runs 15 residues. Germline V gene data show CDR1 as SGHAT and CDR2 as FQNNGV. The germline V and J ends were trimmed by 5 bases and 2 bases, with 10 bases remaining between them.

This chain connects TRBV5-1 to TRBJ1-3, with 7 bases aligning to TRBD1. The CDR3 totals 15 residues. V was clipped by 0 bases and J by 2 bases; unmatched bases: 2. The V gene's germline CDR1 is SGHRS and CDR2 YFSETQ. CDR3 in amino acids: CASSLDRGAGNTIYF. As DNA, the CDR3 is TGCGCCAGCAGCTTGGACAGGGGAGCTGGAAACACCATATATTTT. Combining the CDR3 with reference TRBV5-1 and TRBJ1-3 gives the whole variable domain KAGVTQTPRYLIKTRGQQVTLSCSPISGHRSVSWYQQTPGQGLQFLFEYFSETQRNKGNFPGRFSGRQFSNSRSEMNVSTLELGDSALYLCASSLDRGAGNTIYFGEGSWLTVV.

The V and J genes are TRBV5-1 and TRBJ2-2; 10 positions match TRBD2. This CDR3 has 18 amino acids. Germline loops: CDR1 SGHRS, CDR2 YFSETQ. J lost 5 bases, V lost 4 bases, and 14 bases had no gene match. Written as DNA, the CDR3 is TGCGCCAGCAGCCCAGTGGTCAGCGGGGGGGCGTGGACCGGGGAGCTGTTTTTT. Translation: CASSPVVSGGAWTGELFF.

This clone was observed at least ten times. CDR3 coding DNA: TGTGCCAGCAGCTTAGGGGACTGGGGCACTGAAGCTTTCTTT. Protein: CASSLGDWGTEAFF. The chain carries TRBV7-6 and TRBJ1-1; TRBD1 might be the D (5 bases). Trimming took 1 base from V and 4 from J, leaving 10 bases between them. Germline CDR1 and CDR2: SGHVS and FNYEAQ. The CDR3 has 14 residues.

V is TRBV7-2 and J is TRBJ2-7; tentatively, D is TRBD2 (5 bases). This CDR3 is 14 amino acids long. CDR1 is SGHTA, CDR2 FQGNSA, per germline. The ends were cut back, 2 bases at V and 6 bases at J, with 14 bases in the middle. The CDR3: CASSLTPGGSEQYF. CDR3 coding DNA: TGTGCCAGCAGCTTAACCCCGGGCGGGTCCGAGCAGTACTTC.

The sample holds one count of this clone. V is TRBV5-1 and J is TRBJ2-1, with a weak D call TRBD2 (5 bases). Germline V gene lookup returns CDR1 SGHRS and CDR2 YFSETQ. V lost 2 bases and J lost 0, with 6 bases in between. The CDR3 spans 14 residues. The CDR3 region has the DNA TGCGCCAGCAGCTTTCGGGACTCCTACAATGAGCAGTTCTTC. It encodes CASSFRDSYNEQFF.

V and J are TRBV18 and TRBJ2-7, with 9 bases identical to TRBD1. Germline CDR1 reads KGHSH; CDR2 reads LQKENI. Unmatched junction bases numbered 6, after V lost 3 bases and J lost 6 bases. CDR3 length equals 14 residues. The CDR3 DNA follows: TGTGCCAGCTCACCGTCGGGACAGGGACGCGAGCAGTACTTC. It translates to CASSPSGQGREQYF.

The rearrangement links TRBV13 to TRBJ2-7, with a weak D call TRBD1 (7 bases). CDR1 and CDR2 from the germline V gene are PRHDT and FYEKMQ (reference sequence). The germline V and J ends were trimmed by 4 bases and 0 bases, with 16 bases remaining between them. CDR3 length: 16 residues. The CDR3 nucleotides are TGTGCCAGCAGCTCGAACCAGGGGGGACCCTCCTACGAGCAGTACTTC. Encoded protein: CASSSNQGGPSYEQYF.

CDR3 region: CASSQGKGLARYNEQFF. The CDR3 bases are TGCGCCAGCAGCCAAGGAAAAGGACTAGCGCGATACAATGAGCAGTTCTTC. The chain recombines TRBV4-3 with TRBJ2-1; 9 positions agree with TRBD2. J gave up 4 bases and V 1 base, and 8 bases lay outside the gene matches. Germline V lookup: CDR1 LGHNA, CDR2 YSLEER. This CDR3 has 17 residues.

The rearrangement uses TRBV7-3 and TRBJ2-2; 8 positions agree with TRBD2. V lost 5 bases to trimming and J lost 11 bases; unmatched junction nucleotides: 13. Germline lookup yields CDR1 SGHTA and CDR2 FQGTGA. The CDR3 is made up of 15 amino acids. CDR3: CASSPARAGVGELFF. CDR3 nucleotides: TGTGCCAGCAGCCCCGCCCGAGCGGGGGTCGGTGAGCTGTTTTTT.